Below, one T cell receptor (beta chain) is given with its context. The data were taken from a study of neurological immune-mediated disorders. Looked up from germline, CDR1 is ENHRY and CDR2 is SYGVKD. V was trimmed by 4 bases and J by 1 base, leaving 8 bases between them. The CDR3 runs 14 residues. The sample's time point: longitudinal time-point 2. The unsorted libraries originated from 2 million PBMCs kept at -80 C. TCRdb recomputed calls from the 5' RACE reads with MiXCR, one row per CDR3 protein. The data show under 50,000 distinct CDR3 sequences, roughly 13% seen once. The genes are TRBV10-3 and TRBJ1-3, with D possibly TRBD1 on 5 matching bases. The sample was PBMCs. This clonotype originated in a male donor with HTLV-1-associated myelopathy (HAM/TSP). The CDR3 coding sequence is TGTGCCATCAGTGGGTCAGGGTCTGGAAACACCATATATTTT. Encoded protein: CAISGSGSGNTIYF.